The 5 T cell receptor beta chains in this list originate from one sample, sequenced in a study of CD8+ T cells in alopecia areata. Sequencing relied on a cDNA template that was reverse transcribed from extracted RNA. Profiled with immunoSEQ multiplex PCR; TCRdb holds only in-frame clones, not every one. The sample includes 150,000 to 250,000 clones, 55% to 70% of them seen just once. Treatment meaning: oral pan-JAK inhibitor, 5-10 mg twice daily. Sequenced here: CD4+ T cells sorted from blood, sampled at week 4, from a patient treated with tofacitinib. The source is a human donor with alopecia areata.

V and J are TRBV25-1 and TRBJ1-5; the D gene is possibly TRBD1 (5 bases). Germline V gene lookup returns CDR1 MGHDK and CDR2 SYGVNS. V lost 1 base and J lost 6, with 10 bases in between. This CDR3 comprises 14 residues. CDR3 nucleotides: TGTGCCAGCAGTGAATGGGGGGGAGGTCAGCCCCAGCATTTT. It codes for CASSEWGGGQPQHF.

The rearrangement links TRBV28 to TRBJ1-4; possible D gene TRBD1, 6 bases. V was shortened by 8 bases and J by 0 bases, with 10 bases between the two germline ends. This CDR3 has 14 residues. Germline-derived CDR1 and CDR2 are MDHEN and SYDVKM. The CDR3 reads CASVRGTTNEKLFF. The CDR3 DNA is TGTGCCAGCGTCAGGGGCACAACTAATGAAAAACTGTTTTTT.

The genes are TRBV2 and TRBJ1-1; maybe TRBD1 (5 bases). Germline V gene lookup returns CDR1 SNHLY and CDR2 FYNNEI. V was shortened by 11 bases and J by 8 bases, with 15 bases between the two germline ends. This CDR3 is built from 11 residues. The CDR3 loop reads CAGGRRVEAFF. The DNA for the CDR3 is TGTGCCGGGGGACGGAGGGTAGAAGCTTTCTTT.

The chain employs TRBV7-6 and TRBJ2-5; 7 nucleotides align to TRBD1. Germline V gene lookup returns CDR1 SGHVS and CDR2 FNYEAQ. The CDR3 covers 13 residues. V was pared by 3 bases and J by 5 bases, with 3 bases of the junction left unmatched. This chain's CDR3 is CASSFWDSETQYF. The CDR3 DNA sequence: TGTGCCAGCAGCTTTTGGGACAGTGAGACCCAGTACTTC.

The V and J genes are TRBV6-5 and TRBJ2-5, with TRBD2 as a possible D gene (5 bases). Trimming pared 10 bases from V and 0 bases from J, leaving 12 bases between. The CDR3 totals 13 residues. From germline, CDR1 is MNHEY and CDR2 SVGAGI. Here the CDR3 reads CAIRAVNQETQYF. CDR3 in DNA: TGTGCCATAAGAGCGGTTAACCAAGAGACCCAGTACTTC.